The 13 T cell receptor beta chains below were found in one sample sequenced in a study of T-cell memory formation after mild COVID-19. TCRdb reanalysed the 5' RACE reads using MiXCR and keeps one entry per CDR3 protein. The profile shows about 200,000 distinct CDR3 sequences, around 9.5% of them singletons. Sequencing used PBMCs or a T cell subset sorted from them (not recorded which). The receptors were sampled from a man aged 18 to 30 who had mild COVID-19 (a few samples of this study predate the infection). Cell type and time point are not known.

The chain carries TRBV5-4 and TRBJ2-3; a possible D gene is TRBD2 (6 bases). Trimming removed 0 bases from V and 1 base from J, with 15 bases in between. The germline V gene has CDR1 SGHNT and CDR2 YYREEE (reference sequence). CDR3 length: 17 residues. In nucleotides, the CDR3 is TGTGCCAGCAGCTTGGGCTCTAGCGCTTTACGCACAGATACGCAGTATTTT. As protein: CASSLGSSALRTDTQYF.

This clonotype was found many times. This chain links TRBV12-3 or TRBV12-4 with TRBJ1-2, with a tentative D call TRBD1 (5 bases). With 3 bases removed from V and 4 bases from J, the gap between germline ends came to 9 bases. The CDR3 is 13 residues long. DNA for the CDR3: TGTGCCAGCAGTTTGCGGAGGGGCTATGGCTACACCTTC. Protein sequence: CASSLRRGYGYTF.

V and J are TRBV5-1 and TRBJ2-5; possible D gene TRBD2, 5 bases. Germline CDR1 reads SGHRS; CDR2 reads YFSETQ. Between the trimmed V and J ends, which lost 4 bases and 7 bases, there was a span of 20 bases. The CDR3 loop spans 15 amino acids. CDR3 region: CASSEILETIGTQYF. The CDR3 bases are TGCGCCAGCAGCGAAATACTAGAAACGATTGGGACCCAGTACTTC.

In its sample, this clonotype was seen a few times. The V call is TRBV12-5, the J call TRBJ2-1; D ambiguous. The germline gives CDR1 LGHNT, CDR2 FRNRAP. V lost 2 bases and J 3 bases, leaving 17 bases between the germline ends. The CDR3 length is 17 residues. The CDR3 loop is CASGLPTRRKGYNEQFF. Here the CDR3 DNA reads TGTGCTAGTGGTTTGCCCACACGAAGAAAGGGCTACAATGAGCAGTTCTTC. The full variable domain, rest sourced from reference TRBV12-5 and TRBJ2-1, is DARVTQTPRHKVTEMGQEVTMRCQPILGHNTVFWYRQTMMQGLELLAYFRNRAPLDDSGMPKDRFSAEMPDATLATLKIQPSEPRDSAVYFCASGLPTRRKGYNEQFFGPGTRLTVL.

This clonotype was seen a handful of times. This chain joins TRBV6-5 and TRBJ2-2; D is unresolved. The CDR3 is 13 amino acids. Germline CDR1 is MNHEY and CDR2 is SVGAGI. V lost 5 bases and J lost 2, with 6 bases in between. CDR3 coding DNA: TGTGCCAGCAGTCCGATTAACACCGGGGAGCTGTTTTTT. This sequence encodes CASSPINTGELFF.

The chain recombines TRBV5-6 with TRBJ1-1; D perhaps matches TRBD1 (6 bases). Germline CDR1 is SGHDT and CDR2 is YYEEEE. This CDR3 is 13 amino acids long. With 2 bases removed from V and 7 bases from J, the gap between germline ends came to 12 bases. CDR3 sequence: CASSLIRGGEAFF. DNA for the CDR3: TGTGCCAGCAGCTTAATCAGGGGCGGTGAAGCTTTCTTT.

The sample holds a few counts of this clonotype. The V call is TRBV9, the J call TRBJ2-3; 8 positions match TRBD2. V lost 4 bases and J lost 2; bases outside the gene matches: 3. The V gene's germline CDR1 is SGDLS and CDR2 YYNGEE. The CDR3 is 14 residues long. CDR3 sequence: CASSRTSNTDTQYF. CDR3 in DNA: TGTGCCAGCAGCCGGACTAGCAACACAGATACGCAGTATTTT. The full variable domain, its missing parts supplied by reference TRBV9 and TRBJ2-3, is DSGVTQTPKHLITATGQRVTLRCSPRSGDLSVYWYQQSLDQGLQFLIQYYNGEERAKGNILERFSAQQFPDLHSELNLSSLELGDSALYFCASSRTSNTDTQYFGPGTRLTVL.

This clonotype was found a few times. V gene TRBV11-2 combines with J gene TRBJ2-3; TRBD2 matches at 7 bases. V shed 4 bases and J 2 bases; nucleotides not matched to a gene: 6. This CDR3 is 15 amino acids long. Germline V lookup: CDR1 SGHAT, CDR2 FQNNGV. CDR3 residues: CASSSIAGNTDTQYF. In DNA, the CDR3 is TGTGCCAGCAGCTCCATAGCGGGCAACACAGATACGCAGTATTTT.

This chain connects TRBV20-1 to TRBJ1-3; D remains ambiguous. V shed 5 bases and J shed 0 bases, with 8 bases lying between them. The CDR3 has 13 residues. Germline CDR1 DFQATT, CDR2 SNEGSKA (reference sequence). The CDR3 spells CSAARVSGNTIYF. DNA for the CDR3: TGCAGTGCTGCGCGCGTCTCTGGAAACACCATATATTTT.

CDR3 DNA sequence: TGTGCCAGCAGCTTAATGGCATCCCCCACCGGGGAGCTGTTTTTT. This sequence encodes CASSLMASPTGELFF. The chain recombines TRBV7-3 with TRBJ2-2; D remains ambiguous. There are 15 residues in the CDR3. Trimming pared 1 base from V and 4 bases from J, leaving 10 bases between. The germline V gene encodes CDR1 SGHTA and CDR2 FQGTGA.

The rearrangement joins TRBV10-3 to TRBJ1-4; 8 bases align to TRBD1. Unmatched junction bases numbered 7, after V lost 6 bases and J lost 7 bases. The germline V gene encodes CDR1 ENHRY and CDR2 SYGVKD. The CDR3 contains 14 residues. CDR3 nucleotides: TGTGCCATCAGCGACAGGGGCGGAGGTGAAAAACTGTTTTTT. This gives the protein CAISDRGGGEKLFF.

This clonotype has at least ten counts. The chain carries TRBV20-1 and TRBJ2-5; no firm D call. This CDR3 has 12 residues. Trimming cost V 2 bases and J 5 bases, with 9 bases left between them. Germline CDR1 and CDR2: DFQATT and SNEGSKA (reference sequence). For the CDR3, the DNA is TGCAGTGCTAGACTAGTTTCGGAGACCCAGTACTTC. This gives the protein CSARLVSETQYF.

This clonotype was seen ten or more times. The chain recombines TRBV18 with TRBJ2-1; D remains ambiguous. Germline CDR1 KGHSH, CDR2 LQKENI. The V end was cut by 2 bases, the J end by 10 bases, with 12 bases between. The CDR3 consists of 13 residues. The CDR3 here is CASSPSGRGEQFF. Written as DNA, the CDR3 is TGTGCCAGCTCACCATCCGGAAGAGGCGAGCAGTTCTTC.